The 16 T cell receptor beta chains given below trace back to one sample, sequenced in a study of blood T cell repertoires in COVID-19. Using immunoSEQ multiplex PCR, the repertoire was profiled, and TCRdb retains in-frame clones only, with some absent. Among around 180,000 clones listed, roughly three quarters were seen once. Specimen: peripheral blood. Receptors originate from an elderly woman with COVID-19, enrolled during active disease.

This clone was recorded once. Here the CDR3 reads CASSQYKGEKLFF. Here the CDR3 DNA reads TGTGCCAGCAGCCAATATAAGGGGGAAAAACTGTTTTTT. This chain uses TRBV14 with TRBJ1-4; the D gene is possibly TRBD1 (5 bases). Germline CDR1 and CDR2: SGHDN and FVKESK. The CDR3 runs to 13 residues. V was shortened by 2 bases and J by 8 bases, with 9 bases between the two germline ends.

The chain links TRBV27 to TRBJ2-1, with D possibly being TRBD2 (6 bases). V was clipped by 3 bases and J by 9 bases, with 15 bases between them. The germline gives CDR1 MNHEY, CDR2 SMNVEV (reference sequence). The CDR3 is made up of 14 amino acids. The chain's CDR3 is CASSFRRTNGEQFF. Here the CDR3 DNA reads TGTGCCAGCAGTTTTAGACGGACTAACGGTGAGCAGTTCTTC.

The chain uses TRBV5-8 and TRBJ2-5, with a tentative D call TRBD2 (5 bases). This CDR3 region has 16 residues. CDR1 is SGHTS, CDR2 YDEGEE, per germline. V lost 1 base and J 5 bases, leaving 18 bases between the germline ends. The DNA for the CDR3 is TGTGCCAGCAGCTTGCCGTGGAGGCGCCAAGCGGAGACCCAGTACTTC. Translating gives CASSLPWRRQAETQYF.

The J gene is TRBJ2-3, the V gene TRBV19; 9 positions match TRBD2. Germline V gene lookup returns CDR1 LNHDA and CDR2 SQIVND (reference sequence). The CDR3 runs to 14 residues. V was clipped by 9 bases and J by 4 bases; unmatched bases: 8. The CDR3 loop reads CASVRGGAADTQYF. In DNA, the CDR3 is TGTGCCAGCGTTCGCGGGGGGGCAGCAGATACGCAGTATTTT.

The count of this clone is one. CDR3 protein: CASRREDYNEQFF. CDR3 nucleotide sequence: TGTGCCAGCAGGAGGGAGGATTACAATGAGCAGTTCTTC. The gene calls are TRBV6-5 and TRBJ2-1; TRBD2 is a possible D gene (6 bases). Germline CDR1 and CDR2: MNHEY and SVGAGI. This CDR3 spans 13 amino acids. The V end was cut by 6 bases, the J end by 4 bases, with 10 bases between.

This chain joins TRBV3-1 (or the pseudogene TRBV3-2) and TRBJ2-1; TRBD2 agrees at 10 bases. V dropped 0 bases and J dropped 4; count of bases not matched to a gene: 9. This CDR3 is built from 18 residues. Looked up from germline, CDR1 is LGHDT and CDR2 is YNNKEL (reference sequence). CDR3 DNA: TGTGCCAGCAGCCAAGATTCAAAGCGGGGGGGCCGTTACAATGAGCAGTTCTTC. This gives the protein CASSQDSKRGGRYNEQFF.

The chain has TRBV7-9 and TRBJ1-2; 10 bases fit TRBD1. J gave up 0 bases and V 5 bases, and 9 bases lay outside the gene matches. CDR3 size: 17 residues. CDR1 SEHNR and CDR2 FQNEAQ come from the germline V gene (reference sequence). CDR3 residues: CASSPSRTGGSNYGYTF. In DNA form, the CDR3 reads TGTGCCAGCAGCCCTTCTCGGACAGGGGGTTCTAACTATGGCTACACCTTC.

This clone has just one count. V usage is TRBV3-1 (or the pseudogene TRBV3-2) and J usage is TRBJ2-1, with 7 bases fitting TRBD2. Trimming cost V 2 bases and J 5 bases; bases outside gene matches: 3. In germline, CDR1 is LGHDT, CDR2 YNNKEL (reference sequence). The CDR3 is made up of 14 amino acids. CDR3 region: CASSQFLADNEQFF. Written as DNA, the CDR3 is TGTGCCAGCAGCCAATTCCTAGCGGACAATGAGCAGTTCTTC.

The V and J genes are TRBV3-1 (or the pseudogene TRBV3-2) and TRBJ2-5; 7 positions match TRBD2. This CDR3 has 15 residues. Looked up from germline, CDR1 is LGHDT and CDR2 is YNNKEL (reference sequence). Trimming took 4 bases from V and 1 from J; bases not matched to a gene: 6. CDR3 sequence (DNA): TGTGCCAGCAGCCGAAGGTGGGGGGGCCAAGAGACCCAGTACTTC. Its protein is CASSRRWGGQETQYF.

The rearrangement links TRBV24-1 to TRBJ2-2; 7 bases fit TRBD1. Germline CDR1 is KGHDR and CDR2 is SFDVKD. This CDR3 has 17 residues. The V and J ends lost 0 bases and 0 bases, in that order; junction bases with no gene match: 3. CDR3 coding DNA: TGTGCCACCAGTGATTTGCGGACAGGACCGAACACCGGGGAGCTGTTTTTT. Protein sequence: CATSDLRTGPNTGELFF.

The chain joins TRBV18 to TRBJ1-2, with 7 positions matching TRBD1. After removal of 5 bases from V and 6 bases from J, the junction contained 9 bases not matched to a gene. Germline CDR1 and CDR2: KGHSH and LQKENI. This CDR3 region has 14 residues. CDR3 in amino acids: CASSSDRESNGYTF. In DNA form, the CDR3 reads TGTGCCAGCTCATCCGACAGGGAGAGTAATGGCTACACCTTC.

A few counts support this clone. The chain is built from TRBV6-5 and TRBJ2-5; the match to TRBD1 covers 12 bases. CDR1 and CDR2 (germline): MNHEY, SVGAGI. Trimming at V came to 8 bases and at J to 5 bases, leaving 6 bases not matched to a gene. The CDR3 sequence is 14 residues long. The CDR3 spells CASFGTGGLETQYF. The CDR3 region has the DNA TGTGCCAGCTTCGGGACAGGGGGCCTGGAGACCCAGTACTTC.

This rearrangement joins TRBV5-1 to TRBJ2-5; TRBD1 matches at 7 bases. With V trimmed by 3 bases and J by 7 bases, 6 bases remained unmatched. The CDR3 is 13 amino acids. The germline V gene has CDR1 SGHRS and CDR2 YFSETQ. In nucleotides, the CDR3 is TGCGCCAGCAGCTCGGACAGGAAGGGGACCCAGTACTTC. Residues: CASSSDRKGTQYF.

The V call is TRBV25-1, the J call TRBJ2-5, with TRBD1 matching 11 bases. The CDR3 is 18 residues long. Unmatched junction bases numbered 13, after V lost 1 base and J lost 6 bases. CDR1 and CDR2 (germline): MGHDK, SYGVNS. DNA of the CDR3: TGTGCCAGCAGTGAATTCGGTGGGACAGGGGGTGGAAGGAAGACCCAGTACTTC. It codes for CASSEFGGTGGGRKTQYF.

This sequence joins TRBV3-1 (or the pseudogene TRBV3-2) and TRBJ2-5, with D uncertain. Germline CDR1 LGHDT, CDR2 YNNKEL (reference sequence). V dropped 0 bases and J dropped 0 bases, with 11 bases sitting between them. The CDR3 is 16 residues long. CDR3 sequence: CASSQEWRLYQETQYF. For the CDR3, the DNA is TGTGCCAGCAGCCAAGAGTGGCGGCTGTACCAAGAGACCCAGTACTTC.

This clone was seen at least ten times. V is TRBV4-1 and J is TRBJ2-1, with TRBD2 identical over 8 bases. Germline assignment: CDR1 MGHRA and CDR2 YSYEKL. V dropped 5 bases and J dropped 2; count of bases not matched to a gene: 8. The CDR3 totals 16 residues. DNA of the CDR3: TGCGCCAGCAGCTCTCGTGGCGGGGGGCCCTACAATGAGCAGTTCTTC. Its protein product is CASSSRGGGPYNEQFF.